Shown below are 26 T cell receptor beta chains from a single sample sequenced in a study of blood T cell repertoires in COVID-19. Assay: immunoSEQ multiplex PCR; the TCRdb copy retains only in-frame clones and omits some. The sample lists roughly 200,000 clones, 90% occurring once. Sample: peripheral blood. These receptors came from a man aged 50 or older with acute or convalescent COVID-19.

The rearrangement joins TRBV2 to TRBJ2-2, with D hard to call. In germline, CDR1 is SNHLY, CDR2 FYNNEI. Trimming shortened V by 2 bases and J by 2 bases, and 6 bases separated the two germline ends. This CDR3 has 14 amino acids. CDR3 nucleotides: TGTGCCAGCAGTGAAATCAGAAACACCGGGGAGCTGTTTTTT. It yields the protein CASSEIRNTGELFF.

The V gene is TRBV28, the J gene TRBJ1-5; D perhaps matches TRBD1 (6 bases). Trimming removed 3 bases at V and 6 bases at J, with 9 bases between. The germline V gene has CDR1 MDHEN and CDR2 SYDVKM. CDR3 length equals 13 residues. Here the CDR3 reads CASSLARGQPQHF. The DNA of the CDR3 is TGTGCCAGCAGTTTGGCCAGGGGTCAGCCCCAGCATTTT.

The V gene is TRBV6-2 or TRBV6-3, the J gene TRBJ2-5; D is perhaps TRBD1 (5 bases). Per the germline V gene, CDR1 is MNHEY and CDR2 is SVGEGT. Trimming left V 2 bases short and J 5 bases short, with 12 bases between. The CDR3 runs 14 residues. CDR3 residues: CASSYAGRDETQYF. The CDR3 DNA reads TGTGCCAGCAGTTACGCAGGCAGGGATGAGACCCAGTACTTC.

CDR3 loop: CASSYGTGVPEAFF. CDR3 coding DNA: TGTGCCAGCAGTTACGGGACAGGGGTGCCTGAAGCTTTCTTT. The chain joins TRBV6-5 to TRBJ1-1; TRBD1 matches 10 bases. The junction had 3 bases not matched to a gene; V was cut back by 2 bases and J by 6 bases. The CDR3 is 14 amino acids. Germline V gene lookup returns CDR1 MNHEY and CDR2 SVGAGI.

This chain joins TRBV28 and TRBJ1-6, with 11 positions matching TRBD1. In germline, CDR1 is MDHEN, CDR2 SYDVKM. Trimming at V came to 6 bases and at J to 1 base, leaving 5 bases not matched to a gene. There are 17 residues in the CDR3. DNA for the CDR3: TGTGCCAGCAGCCCTGGACAGGGGGCATCCTATAATTCACCCCTCCACTTT. This sequence encodes CASSPGQGASYNSPLHF.

V and J are TRBV2 and TRBJ2-1; 10 bases line up with TRBD1. Germline CDR1 reads SNHLY; CDR2 reads FYNNEI. V shed 5 bases, J shed 12 bases, and the junction held 7 bases outside the gene matches. This CDR3 is 13 amino acids long. CDR3 amino acids: CASSSRDRGPQFF. The DNA for the CDR3 is TGTGCCAGCAGTTCCCGGGACAGGGGACCGCAGTTCTTC.

This chain uses TRBV19 with TRBJ1-5, with D uncertain. The ends were cut back, 3 bases at V and 5 bases at J, with 8 bases in the middle. This CDR3 has 13 residues. Looked up from germline, CDR1 is LNHDA and CDR2 is SQIVND (reference sequence). The DNA of the CDR3 is TGTGCCAGTAGTATGAGCGGGGATCAGCCCCAGCATTTT. It encodes CASSMSGDQPQHF.

The chain combines TRBV2 with TRBJ2-1; 13 bases line up with TRBD2. The J segment lost 11 bases and the V segment lost 8 bases, leaving 3 bases of the junction unmatched. Germline-derived CDR1 and CDR2 are SNHLY and FYNNEI. The CDR3 contains 12 residues. CDR3 in amino acids: CASVGLAGKQFF. CDR3 nucleotides: TGTGCCAGCGTGGGACTAGCGGGAAAGCAGTTCTTC.

J is TRBJ1-2 and V is TRBV28; 7 positions agree with TRBD1. V trimming: 4 bases; J trimming: 9 bases; junction bases outside the gene matches: 14. The CDR3 runs 15 residues. Per the germline V gene, CDR1 is MDHEN and CDR2 is SYDVKM. The DNA of the CDR3 is TGTGCCAGCAGTTCCCGACAGGGTCTCATGGTTAGCTACACCTTC. This translates into CASSSRQGLMVSYTF.

The rearrangement joins TRBV19 to TRBJ2-1, with 12 bases identical to TRBD2. V gave up 9 bases and J gave up 3 bases; unmatched junction bases: 9. The length of the CDR3 is 16 residues. The germline V gene has CDR1 LNHDA and CDR2 SQIVND (reference sequence). Here the CDR3 reads CASRLAGANSYNEQFF. The CDR3 DNA reads TGTGCCAGCCGACTAGCGGGAGCGAATAGCTACAATGAGCAGTTCTTC.

The chain is built from TRBV4-1 and TRBJ2-1; possibly TRBD2 for D (7 bases). The CDR3 extends over 14 amino acids. Per germline, CDR1 MGHRA and CDR2 YSYEKL. V was pared by 3 bases and J by 7 bases, with 13 bases between. CDR3: CASSHAGGANEQFF. DNA for the CDR3: TGCGCCAGCAGCCATGCTGGGGGGGCTAATGAGCAGTTCTTC.

The V and J genes are TRBV7-3 and TRBJ2-1, with 8 bases aligning to TRBD2. The CDR3 loop spans 15 amino acids. In germline, CDR1 is SGHTA, CDR2 FQGTGA. V gave up 1 base and J gave up 9 bases; unmatched junction bases: 8. CDR3 region: CASSLRAGARSEQFF. CDR3 sequence (DNA): TGTGCCAGCAGCTTAAGAGCGGGAGCCCGGTCTGAGCAGTTCTTC.

The chain joins TRBV5-6 to TRBJ1-1; TRBD1 matches at 7 bases. CDR3 length: 16 amino acids. J lost 4 bases, V lost 0 bases, and 9 bases had no gene match. The germline CDR1 and CDR2 sequences are SGHDT and YYEEEE. CDR3 nucleotides: TGTGCCAGCAGCTTGGTAGGGGGCTTAGACGGCACTGAAGCTTTCTTT. This codes for CASSLVGGLDGTEAFF. Supplemented by reference TRBV5-6 and TRBJ1-1, the full variable domain reads DAGVTQSPTHLIKTRGQQVTLRCSPKSGHDTVSWYQQALGQGPQFIFQYYEEEERQRGNFPDRFSGHQFPNYSSELNVNALLLGDSALYLCASSLVGGLDGTEAFFGQGTRLTVV.

This chain joins TRBV5-6 and TRBJ1-2; D not resolved. V dropped 4 bases and J dropped 7 bases, with 29 bases sitting between them. The CDR3 extends over 18 amino acids. Germline lookup yields CDR1 SGHDT and CDR2 YYEEEE. DNA for the CDR3: TGTGCCAGCAGCGGCCTGCGGGGTGTGGTCGATGCCAGGCCTGGCTACACCTTC. It is translated as CASSGLRGVVDARPGYTF.

This clone has just one count. The rearrangement links TRBV6-5 to TRBJ2-5; TRBD1 aligns across 7 bases. The CDR3 runs 15 residues. The germline CDR1 and CDR2 sequences are MNHEY and SVGAGI. The J segment lost 5 bases and the V segment lost 0 bases, leaving 6 bases of the junction unmatched. The CDR3 protein is CASSYSHRGDETQYF. The CDR3 DNA sequence: TGTGCCAGCAGTTACTCCCACAGGGGAGACGAGACCCAGTACTTC.

The chain combines TRBV18 with TRBJ1-6; 7 positions agree with TRBD1. This CDR3 is built from 15 residues. V trimming: 3 bases; J trimming: 10 bases; junction bases outside the gene matches: 9. Germline V CDR1 and CDR2: KGHSH, LQKENI. CDR3 in amino acids: CASSPAGTAESPLHF. CDR3 in DNA: TGTGCCAGCTCACCCGCCGGGACAGCAGAATCACCCCTCCACTTT.

This sequence joins TRBV14 and TRBJ1-6, with D unclear. The CDR3 spans 16 residues. Trimming shortened V by 2 bases and J by 9 bases, and 17 bases separated the two germline ends. Looked up from germline, CDR1 is SGHDN and CDR2 is FVKESK. The CDR3, as DNA: TGTGCCAGCAGCCAACGAGGGTCGAGTTTATCTTCACCCCTCCACTTT. Translated: CASSQRGSSLSSPLHF.

V is TRBV7-8 and J is TRBJ2-5; 10 bases are shared with TRBD1. Germline CDR1 is SGHVS and CDR2 is FQNEAQ. The V and J ends lost 5 bases and 5 bases, in that order; junction bases with no gene match: 5. The CDR3 runs to 14 residues. The CDR3 sequence: CASSIGTGEETQYF. In nucleotides, the CDR3 is TGTGCCAGCAGCATCGGGACAGGGGAGGAGACCCAGTACTTC.

The genes are TRBV7-2 and TRBJ1-1; D remains unclear. Germline lookup yields CDR1 SGHTA and CDR2 FQGNSA. Trimming removed 4 bases at V and 6 bases at J, with 12 bases between. The CDR3 extends over 13 amino acids. The CDR3 DNA reads as TGTGCCAGCAGCTCTGCTATCTTCGCTGAAGCTTTCTTT. Its protein product is CASSSAIFAEAFF.

The V gene is TRBV30, the J gene TRBJ2-2; TRBD2 is a possible D gene (6 bases). Germline V gene sequence: CDR1 GTSNPN, CDR2 SVGIG (reference sequence). The V and J ends lost 8 bases and 1 base respectively, with 11 bases between them. The CDR3 spans 13 residues. CDR3 nucleotide sequence: TGTGCCCGCACAGCGGGGAACACCGGGGAGCTGTTTTTT. Protein product: CARTAGNTGELFF.

The V call is TRBV10-3, the J call TRBJ2-4; TRBD2 aligns across 13 bases. There are 18 residues in the CDR3. V lost 3 bases and J lost 2; bases outside the gene matches: 7. Germline V gives CDR1 ENHRY, CDR2 SYGVKD. The CDR3 here is CAISDGLAGVRTKNIQYF. CDR3 bases: TGTGCCATCAGTGATGGACTAGCGGGGGTTAGGACCAAAAACATTCAGTACTTC.

The chain combines TRBV29-1 with TRBJ2-1, with D possibly matching TRBD1 (6 bases). Trimming took off 7 bases at V and 3 bases at J, with 13 bases between the two ends. The CDR3 covers 13 residues. Looked up from germline, CDR1 is SQVTM and CDR2 is ANQGSEA. The CDR3 DNA is TGCAGCGAAATGGACAGCTACTACAATGAGCAGTTCTTC. It is translated as CSEMDSYYNEQFF.

The V call is TRBV18, the J call TRBJ2-2; D is possibly TRBD2 (6 bases). V was clipped by 5 bases and J by 4 bases, with 17 bases between them. Germline V gives CDR1 KGHSH, CDR2 LQKENI. The CDR3 extends over 16 amino acids. The CDR3 is CASSTGLEGSTGELFF. CDR3 DNA: TGTGCCAGCTCAACCGGGTTGGAGGGAAGCACCGGGGAGCTGTTTTTT.

CDR3: CASSSLRDRDSEQYF. CDR3 sequence (DNA): TGCGCCAGCAGCTCGCTCCGGGACAGGGATTCCGAGCAGTACTTC. The V gene is TRBV10-2, the J gene TRBJ2-7, with TRBD1 matching over 9 bases. The trim removed 6 bases at V and 6 bases at J, leaving 12 bases unmatched. This CDR3 spans 15 amino acids. Germline V gives CDR1 WSHSY, CDR2 SAAADI.

The rearrangement uses TRBV21-1 and TRBJ1-1. TRBV21-1 is noted as a pseudogene. There are 17 residues in the CDR3. Here the CDR3 DNA reads TGTGCCAGCAGCGTTCACGAAGGGGCGGGATTGAACACTGAAGCTTTCTTT. Protein: CASSVHEGAGLNTEAFF.

This chain connects TRBV6-1 to TRBJ2-2; TRBD2 agrees at 9 bases. This CDR3 has 15 residues. The ends lost 2 bases at V and 6 bases at J; junction bases unmatched: 4. The germline CDR1 and CDR2 sequences are MNHNS and SASEGT. In DNA, the CDR3 is TGTGCCAGCAGTGAATTAGCGGGAGCGGCCGGGGAGCTGTTTTTT. It specifies CASSELAGAAGELFF.